This TCR beta chain was recovered during a study of beta chain features in type 1 diabetes. This clone was seen more than once but under ten times. The antigen remains undetermined. One heparinised draw, averaging roughly 0.12 L, was taken per donor. Without exception, sorted populations had purity beyond 95%. V dropped 5 bases and J dropped 9 bases, with 14 bases sitting between them. Germline lookup yields CDR1 SGHTA and CDR2 FQGNSA. This CDR3 is built from 13 residues. Regarding the study as a whole: Individuals with type 1 diabetes displayed fewer insertions and more deletions at VDJ junctions. In comparison with healthy donors, patients had naive, central memory and Treg TCRB repertoires that appeared more similar.

Reverse transcription of all isolated RNA meant that expressed TCRB transcripts were sequenced. The assay was immunoSEQ multiplex PCR, and TCRdb's table has in-frame clones only and misses some. The table records under 400,000 clones, approximately 15% of them present only once. The sequencing input was central memory CD4+ T cells from blood. This chain joins TRBV7-2 and TRBJ2-1; D is perhaps TRBD2 (5 bases). The receptor was derived from a man in his thirties or forties in good health. The CDR3 DNA is TGTGCCAGCAGCCCCACTAGTTCAGGTGAGCAGTTCTTC. It translates to CASSPTSSGEQFF.